This TCR beta chain was captured in a study of T-cell memory formation after mild COVID-19. On this clonotype itself: Its antigen remains unidentified.

TCRdb reprocessed the 5' RACE reads with MiXCR, giving one entry per CDR3 protein. Counted here are 400,000 or so distinct CDR3 sequences, roughly 20% occurring once; the ten biggest clones make up 8.4%. Trimming cost V 1 base and J 6 bases; bases outside gene matches: 5. This CDR3 is 15 amino acids long. CDR1 is SGHVS, CDR2 FNYEAQ, per germline. Points from the study as a whole: Specificity for SARS-CoV-2 was not confirmed among the second-wave clones peaking on day 37.

The J gene is TRBJ2-1, the V gene TRBV7-6; 8 nucleotides align to TRBD1. The specimen sequenced was PBMCs or a T cell subset sorted from them (not recorded which). This clonotype originated in an adult woman who had mild COVID-19 (a few samples of this study predate the infection). Cell type and time point are not known. CDR3: CASSLGDRLFNEQFF. CDR3 in DNA: TGTGCCAGCAGCTTAGGGGACAGGTTGTTCAATGAGCAGTTCTTC.